This T cell receptor (beta chain) emerged from a study of T-cell memory formation after mild COVID-19. This CDR3 is 14 amino acids long. The V and J ends lost 5 bases and 4 bases, in that order; junction bases with no gene match: 6. Germline CDR1 reads SGHAT; CDR2 reads FQNNGV. One entry per CDR3 protein results from TCRdb running MiXCR on the 5' RACE reads. Here the sample spans 400,000 to 450,000 distinct CDR3 sequences, about a sixth being singletons. The V and J genes are TRBV11-2 and TRBJ2-5, with TRBD1 identical over 8 bases. This TCR was sampled from a man younger than 35 who had mild COVID-19 (a few samples of this study predate the infection). Cell type and time point are not known. Sequenced input: PBMCs or a T cell subset sorted from them (not recorded which). CDR3 in DNA: TGTGCCAGCAGCAAGGACAGGGAAATAGAGACCCAGTACTTC. This encodes CASSKDREIETQYF.